This T cell receptor (beta chain) was found in a study of beta chain features in type 1 diabetes. General study results and limits: The study found fewer insertions and more deletions at VDJ junctions in type 1 diabetes patients. People with Type 1 diabetes carried modestly yet significantly shorter TCRB CDR3s in all four CD4+ subsets.

This clone was seen more than once but under ten times. Its specificity is unknown. V lost 5 bases and J lost 4; bases outside the gene matches: 5. Germline V lookup: CDR1 MNHEY, CDR2 SMNVEV (reference sequence). The length of the CDR3 is 15 residues. Expressed TCRB transcripts were sequenced because the isolated RNA had all been reverse transcribed beforehand. Sequenced by immunoSEQ multiplex PCR; TCRdb stores in-frame clones only, minus some. The sample consists of roughly 340,000 clones, 13% of them appearing once. The receptor's source is a woman between 18 and 30 years old with type 1 diabetes. The sequencing sample was made of naive CD4+ T cells from blood. The rearrangement uses TRBV27 and TRBJ2-3, with TRBD2 matching 11 bases. CDR3 sequence reads: CASSPLAGGPDTQYF. CDR3 nucleotide sequence: TGTGCCAGCAGTCCCCTAGCGGGAGGCCCAGATACGCAGTATTTT.